Given below is one T cell receptor (beta chain) in context. The antigen remains undetermined. This record comes from a study of blood T cells in healthy people across ages. Points from the study as a whole: Naive CD4+ cells and diversity were both higher in long-lived donors than in aged donors. It was not possible, with unsorted PBMCs, to conclusively compare naive and antigen-experienced cells.

There are 11 residues in the CDR3. In germline, CDR1 is DFQATT, CDR2 SNEGSKA (reference sequence). V was pared by 5 bases and J by 6 bases, with 11 bases between. The use of a sample-barcoded 5' primer and a J-beta primer mix characterized a second PCR of 7 to 11 cycles. Each sample yielded at least 3 million CDR3-containing paired-end reads. One entry per CDR3 protein results from TCRdb running MiXCR on the 5' RACE reads. This sample has roughly 1,500,000 distinct CDR3 sequences, with approximately 38% found just once. In terms of origin and age, donors were healthy Caucasian individuals from Russia aged 6 to 90.

The chain has TRBV20-1 and TRBJ2-7; no clear D gene. Specimen: blood. The TCR comes from a woman between 18 and 29 years old in good health. CDR3 bases: TGCAGTGCTGCCATAGGTCCCGAGCAGTACTTC. It is translated as CSAAIGPEQYF.